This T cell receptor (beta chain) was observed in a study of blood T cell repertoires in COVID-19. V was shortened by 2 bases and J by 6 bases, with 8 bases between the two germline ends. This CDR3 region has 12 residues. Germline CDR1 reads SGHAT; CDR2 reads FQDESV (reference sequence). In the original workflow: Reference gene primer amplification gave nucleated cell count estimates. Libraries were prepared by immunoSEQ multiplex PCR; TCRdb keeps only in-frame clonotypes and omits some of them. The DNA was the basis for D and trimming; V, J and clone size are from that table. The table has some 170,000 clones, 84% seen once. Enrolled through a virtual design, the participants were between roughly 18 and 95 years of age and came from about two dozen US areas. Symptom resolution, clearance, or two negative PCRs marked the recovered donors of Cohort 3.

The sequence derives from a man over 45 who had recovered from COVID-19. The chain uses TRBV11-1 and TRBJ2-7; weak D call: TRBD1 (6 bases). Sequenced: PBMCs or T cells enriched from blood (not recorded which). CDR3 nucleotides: TGTGCCAGCAGCTTATTGGGGGCCGAGCAGTACTTC. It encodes CASSLLGAEQYF.